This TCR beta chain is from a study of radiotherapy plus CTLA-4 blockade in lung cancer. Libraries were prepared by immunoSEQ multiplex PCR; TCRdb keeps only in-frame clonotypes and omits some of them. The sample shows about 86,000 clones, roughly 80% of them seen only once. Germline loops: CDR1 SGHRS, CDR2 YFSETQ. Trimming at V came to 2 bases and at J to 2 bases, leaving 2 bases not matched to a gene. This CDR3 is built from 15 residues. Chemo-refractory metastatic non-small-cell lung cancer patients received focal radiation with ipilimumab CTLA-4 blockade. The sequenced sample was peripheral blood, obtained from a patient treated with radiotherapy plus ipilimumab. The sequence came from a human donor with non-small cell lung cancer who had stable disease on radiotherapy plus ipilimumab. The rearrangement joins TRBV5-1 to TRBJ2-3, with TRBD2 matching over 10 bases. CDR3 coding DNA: TGCGCCAGCAGCTTCGGACTAGCGGACACAGATACGCAGTATTTT. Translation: CASSFGLADTDTQYF.